These 7 T cell receptor beta chains came from one sample sequenced in a study of tissue T cells after allogeneic stem cell transplantation. The time point is: mouse harvest day 14 after allogeneic transplant. Tail vein injection delivered 10^7 T-cell-depleted bone marrow cells and 10^6 splenic CD5+ T cells. Sequencing was performed with immunoSEQ multiplex PCR; in TCRdb, only in-frame clones are kept and a portion is missing. The profile shows about 1,600 clones, around 45% of them singletons. What was sequenced was spleen. Source of these receptors: a female BALB/c mouse given C57BL/6 T cells with graft-versus-host disease after an allogeneic hematopoietic cell transplant.

This clone is classed as large (0.1 to 1%). The genes are named according to mouse. The read gets to within 1 residue of the CDR3 end, and the germline J gene fills in the rest. The chain links TRBV20 to TRBJ2-1; TRBD1 agrees at 9 bases. This CDR3 has 14 residues. Germline CDR1 GFQATS, CDR2 STVNSAI. Losses at the gene ends were 4 bases for V and 1 base for J; bases not matched to a gene: 2. CDR3 bases read: TGTGGTGCTACTGACAGGGGGAACTATGCTGAGCAGTTC. As protein: CGATDRGNYAEQF. The full CDR3 protein is CGATDRGNYAEQFF. Using reference TRBV20 and TRBJ2-1 for the parts outside the CDR3, the full variable domain is GALVYQYPRRTICKSGTSMRMECQAVGFQATSVAWYRQSPQKTFELIALSTVNSAIKYEQNFTQEKFPISHPNLSFSSMTVLNAYLEDRGLYLCGATDRGNYAEQFFGPGTRLTVL.

Turning to this clone: Each gene name is a mouse one. The CDR3 DNA, read in part, is TGTGCCAGCAGTGCTCCGGCGCTTAGTCCAGAAACGCTGTAT. Residues: CASSAPALSPETLY. From start to end, the CDR3 is CASSAPALSPETLYF. The chain is built from TRBV13-1 and TRBJ2-3; D call uncertain. The read comes to an end 1 residue before the CDR3 does, leaving the germline J gene to fill in the end. With 3 bases removed from V and 4 bases from J, the gap between germline ends came to 15 bases. In germline, CDR1 is NSHNY, CDR2 SYGAGN. The CDR3 loop spans 15 amino acids.

By share, this clone ranks as large. Gene names follow the mouse nomenclature. Read sequence stops 1 residue before the CDR3 end, and the germline J gene provides the missing end. The chain recombines TRBV12-1 with TRBJ2-1, with 7 bases matching TRBD1. The CDR3 runs 15 residues. Germline CDR1 reads SGHSN; CDR2 reads HYEKVE. The V and J ends lost 1 base and 3 bases, in that order; junction bases with no gene match: 5. CDR3: CASSLNRGGYAEQFF. The CDR3 DNA, read in part, is TGTGCCAGCTCTCTTAACAGGGGAGGCTATGCTGAGCAGTTC.

Worth noting for this clone: Gene names denote mouse genes. The read finishes 1 residue shy of the CDR3 end, and the germline J gene is used to complete it. The chain couples TRBV23 to TRBJ1-3; TRBD1 is the table's D call, not checked against the DNA. CDR3 length: 15 amino acids. Germline V CDR1 and CDR2: KGHTA, FQNQQP. The sequenced CDR3 bases are TGCTCCAGCAGTCGGACAGGGAATTCTGGAAATACGCTCTAT. This gives the protein CSSSRTGNSGNTLY. The whole CDR3 sequence reads CSSSRTGNSGNTLYF.

In the case of this clone: Genes here carry mouse names. The CDR3 end is not reached by the read, which stops 1 residue before it; the germline J gene fills it in. The chain joins TRBV3 to TRBJ2-2; perhaps TRBD1 as D (6 bases). The CDR3 is 14 amino acids. V lost 1 base, J lost 9 bases, and 12 bases lay in between. CDR1 SNHLY and CDR2 FYNGKV come from the germline V gene (reference sequence). The CDR3 spells CASSLGGTNRQLYF. The CDR3 DNA, read in part, is TGTGCCAGCAGCTTAGGGGGGACAAACAGGCAGCTCTAC.

Comments on this clone: The gene names given are mouse names. The sequence runs out 1 residue before the end of the CDR3; the remainder is reconstructed from the germline J gene. The V and J genes are TRBV3 and TRBJ2-3, with 12 bases aligning to TRBD2. Germline V gene data show CDR1 as SNHLY and CDR2 as FYNGKV (reference sequence). The CDR3 covers 17 residues. V gave up 1 base and J gave up 2 bases; unmatched junction bases: 4. CDR3 in amino acids: CASSLGGTGGPAETLYF. The CDR3 DNA, read in part, is TGTGCCAGCAGCTTAGGGGGGACTGGGGGGCCTGCAGAAACGCTGTAT.

This clone was found a few times. Mouse names are used for the genes. The CDR3 DNA, read in part, is TGTGCCAGCAGCTTAGACTGGGACACCGGGCAGCTCTAC. Translated: CASSLDWDTGQLY. The entire CDR3 is CASSLDWDTGQLYF. V is TRBV3 and J is TRBJ2-2; TRBD2 is a possible D gene (6 bases). The read is 1 residue too short to cover the CDR3 end, so that end is filled in from the germline J gene. V was cut by 1 base and J by 3 bases, with 6 bases left in between. Germline V lookup: CDR1 SNHLY, CDR2 FYNGKV (reference sequence). The length of the CDR3 is 14 residues.